This record covers a single T cell receptor beta chain. The data were taken from a study of blood T cell repertoires in COVID-19. Study-level information: The origin of the acute and convalescent COVID-19 samples was the United States, Italy and Spain. From T cells, B-cell-depleted T cells, or PBMCs came the material, which was cDNA or gDNA.

In the original analysis: Estimation of nucleated cell counts relied on the amplification of reference gene primers. Profiling relied on immunoSEQ multiplex PCR, and the TCRdb table lists in-frame clones only, not all of them. The V and J calls and clone size come from that table; D and trimming were worked out from the DNA. Of about 260,000 clones in the sample, nearly 90% were seen once. Source material: peripheral blood. The origin of this receptor is a human donor in a cohort sampled during active COVID-19.

The CDR3 DNA is TGTGCCTGGAGCCTGTTCGATGGCTACACCTTC. It encodes CAWSLFDGYTF. This sequence joins TRBV30 and TRBJ1-2; no firm D call. Germline CDR1 is GTSNPN and CDR2 is SVGIG (reference sequence). Trimming stripped 3 bases from V and 6 bases from J, with 8 bases between. The CDR3 sequence is 11 residues long.